The 13 T cell receptor beta chains presented below share a single source sample, sequenced in a study of CD8 T cells in ankylosing spondylitis (dated by TCRdb to the late 2010s). To prepare the library, 5' RACE was applied. The sequencer was an Illumina HiSeq 2500. Using fastp at Q25 and MiXCR, TCRdb reprocessed the public reads and kept productive beta chains. Every CDR3 protein is listed once, alongside the most common genes and DNA of its rows. This sample comprises 150,000 to 200,000 distinct CDR3 sequences, 25% to 35% of them detected only once. The top ten hold 4.5% to 6% of the sample. Sequencing was carried out using synovial fluid, either unsorted or a sorted T cell fraction (not recorded which). The source is a male donor with ankylosing spondylitis.

This clonotype was observed a few times. This chain uses TRBV20-1 with TRBJ1-2; 9 nucleotides line up with TRBD1. This CDR3 is 13 amino acids long. CDR1 DFQATT and CDR2 SNEGSKA come from the germline V gene (reference sequence). CDR3 amino acids: CRPTGGGDYGYTF. The CDR3 DNA is TGCAGGCCGACAGGGGGAGGGGACTATGGCTACACCTTC.

This chain uses TRBV6-1 with TRBJ1-1, with D tentatively TRBD1 (6 bases). CDR3 length: 15 amino acids. CDR1 MNHNS and CDR2 SASEGT come from the germline V gene. Trimming stripped 4 bases from V and 4 bases from J, with 16 bases between. This chain's CDR3 is CASSAEQGTGTEAFF. CDR3 in DNA: TGTGCCAGCAGTGCTGAACAGGGAACCGGCACTGAAGCTTTCTTT.

The chain has TRBV5-1 and TRBJ1-2; TRBD1 agrees at 7 bases. Germline values: CDR1 SGHRS, CDR2 YFSETQ. The CDR3 length is 14 residues. Unmatched junction bases numbered 8, after V lost 5 bases and J lost 4 bases. This chain's CDR3 is CASRSSQGTYGYTF. The CDR3 DNA follows: TGCGCCAGCAGATCCTCACAGGGGACCTATGGCTACACCTTC.

The rearrangement joins TRBV10-3 to TRBJ2-2, with 10 bases matching TRBD2. Germline-derived CDR1 and CDR2 are ENHRY and SYGVKD. This CDR3 comprises 16 residues. The J segment lost 6 bases and the V segment lost 10 bases, leaving 14 bases of the junction unmatched. This CDR3 is CATSGDGTSVPGELFF. The CDR3 nucleotides read TGTGCCACCTCGGGCGATGGGACTAGCGTTCCCGGGGAGCTGTTTTTT.

The chain joins TRBV20-1 to TRBJ1-6; perhaps TRBD1 as D (6 bases). The CDR3 is made up of 13 amino acids. The germline V and J ends were trimmed by 6 bases and 6 bases, with 12 bases remaining between them. CDR1 is DFQATT and CDR2 is SNEGSKA in the germline V gene (reference sequence). DNA of the CDR3: TGCAGTGCCCGAGACAGGTTTAATTCACCCCTCCACTTT. This translates into CSARDRFNSPLHF.

This clonotype was counted many times. The V and J genes are TRBV4-3 and TRBJ2-7, with D perhaps matching TRBD1 (6 bases). Trimming took off 1 base at V and 4 bases at J, with 14 bases between the two ends. CDR3 length: 15 amino acids. Germline V CDR1 and CDR2: LGHNA, YSLEER. This CDR3 is CASSQVGTPLYEQYF. The CDR3 region has the DNA TGCGCCAGCAGCCAAGTCGGGACACCTTTATACGAGCAGTACTTC.

The chain links TRBV5-1 to TRBJ2-7; the D gene is possibly TRBD1 (6 bases). Germline CDR1 SGHRS, CDR2 YFSETQ. Trimming cost V 0 bases and J 0 bases, with 7 bases left between them. The CDR3 is 14 residues long. DNA of the CDR3: TGCGCCAGCAGCTTGGGGGGACACTCCTACGAGCAGTACTTC. It codes for CASSLGGHSYEQYF.

The CDR3 reads CASSQGLEQYF. CDR3 DNA sequence: TGCGCCAGCAGCCAGGGGCTCGAGCAGTACTTC. The chain joins TRBV4-1 to TRBJ2-7, with TRBD1 as a possible D gene (5 bases). The CDR3 consists of 11 residues. CDR1 and CDR2 (germline): MGHRA, YSYEKL. V was pared by 3 bases and J by 6 bases, with 6 bases between.

V and J are TRBV20-1 and TRBJ2-3; weak D call: TRBD1 (6 bases). The germline gives CDR1 DFQATT, CDR2 SNEGSKA (reference sequence). Trimming cost V 1 base and J 0 bases, with 8 bases left between them. The CDR3 contains 14 residues. CDR3 loop: CSARVGASTDTQYF. DNA of the CDR3: TGCAGTGCTAGAGTGGGGGCGAGCACAGATACGCAGTATTTT.

V usage is TRBV20-1 and J usage is TRBJ1-4, with unresolved D. V lost 0 bases and J 8 bases, leaving 13 bases between the germline ends. CDR3 size: 14 residues. CDR1 DFQATT and CDR2 SNEGSKA come from the germline V gene (reference sequence). The CDR3 protein is CSAREEGRREKLFF. The CDR3 DNA reads as TGCAGTGCTAGAGAGGAGGGTAGAAGAGAAAAACTGTTTTTT.

The chain employs TRBV13 and TRBJ1-1; TRBD1 might be the D (6 bases). Germline CDR1 PRHDT, CDR2 FYEKMQ (reference sequence). V lost 4 bases to trimming and J lost 4 bases, with 13 bases between them. The CDR3 length is 14 residues. CDR3 protein: CASSSGQFTTEAFF. Written as DNA, the CDR3 is TGTGCCAGCAGCTCCGGACAGTTTACCACTGAAGCTTTCTTT.

This clonotype showed up many times. The chain has TRBV20-1 and TRBJ1-2, with D unclear. Trimming removed 6 bases at V and 5 bases at J, with 7 bases between. This CDR3 has 10 residues. The V gene's germline CDR1 is DFQATT and CDR2 SNEGSKA (reference sequence). The DNA for the CDR3 is TGCAGTGCGTTTCAATATGGCTACACCTTC. Its translation: CSAFQYGYTF.

This clonotype is medium-sized in the sample. V is TRBV5-1 and J is TRBJ2-7; TRBD2 might be the D (5 bases). Trimming pared 4 bases from V and 4 bases from J, leaving 15 bases between. This CDR3 has 14 amino acids. From germline, CDR1 is SGHRS and CDR2 YFSETQ. CDR3 region: CASSSRPGEYEQYF. As DNA, the CDR3 is TGCGCCAGCAGCAGCCGACCCGGGGAGTACGAGCAGTACTTC.